This TCR beta chain was profiled in a study of T cells in Graves' hyperthyroidism and ophthalmopathy. Study-level background: Upon initial diagnosis and before any treatment, peripheral blood was collected.

This clonotype turned up a few times. CDR1 and CDR2 from the germline V gene are LGHDT and YNNKEL (reference sequence). The CDR3 is 14 amino acids. J was trimmed by 4 bases and V by 4 bases; bases with no gene match: 4. RNA transcripts provided the source from which TCR beta CDR3 regions were amplified. A set of HTBI primers served as the primers for a first-round RT-PCR of the TCR CDR3. TCRdb reprocessed the multiplex PCR reads with MiXCR, giving one entry per CDR3 protein. This sample has approximately 400,000 distinct CDR3 sequences, with about 15% found just once. The J gene is TRBJ2-5, the V gene TRBV3-1, with 9 bases lining up with TRBD1. The receptor's source is a woman in her sixties with Graves' hyperthyroidism. Input material: blood. CDR3 DNA: TGTGCCAGCAGCCCGGGGGACAGGGTAGAGACCCAGTACTTC. Translated, it gives CASSPGDRVETQYF.